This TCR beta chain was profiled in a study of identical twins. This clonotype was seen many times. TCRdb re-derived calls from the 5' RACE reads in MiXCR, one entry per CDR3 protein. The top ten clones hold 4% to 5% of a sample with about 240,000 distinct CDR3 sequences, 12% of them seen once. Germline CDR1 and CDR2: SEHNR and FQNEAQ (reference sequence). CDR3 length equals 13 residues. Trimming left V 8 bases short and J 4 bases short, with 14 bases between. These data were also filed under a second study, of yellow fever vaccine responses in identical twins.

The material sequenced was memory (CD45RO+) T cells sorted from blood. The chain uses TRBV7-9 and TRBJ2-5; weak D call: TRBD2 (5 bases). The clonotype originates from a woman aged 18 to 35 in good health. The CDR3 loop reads CASARDMVETQYF. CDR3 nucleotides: TGTGCCAGCGCCCGGGATATGGTAGAGACCCAGTACTTC.